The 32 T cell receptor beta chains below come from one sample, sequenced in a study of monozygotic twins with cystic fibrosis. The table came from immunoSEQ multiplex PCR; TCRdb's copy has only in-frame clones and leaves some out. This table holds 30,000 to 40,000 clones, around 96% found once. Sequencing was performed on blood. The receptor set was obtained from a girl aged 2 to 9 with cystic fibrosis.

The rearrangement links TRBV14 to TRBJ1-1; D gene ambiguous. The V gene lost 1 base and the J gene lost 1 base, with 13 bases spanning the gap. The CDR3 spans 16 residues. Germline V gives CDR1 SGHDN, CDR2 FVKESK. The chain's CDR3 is CASSQAVGFPNTEAFF. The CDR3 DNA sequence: TGTGCCAGCAGCCAAGCGGTCGGATTCCCGAACACTGAAGCTTTCTTT.

This CDR3 reads CASSAQPDSSTEAFF. The CDR3 nucleotides are TGTGCCAGCAGCGCCCAGCCAGACTCTAGTACTGAAGCTTTCTTT. The V and J genes are TRBV9 and TRBJ1-1; D gene uncertain. Trimming took 3 bases from V and 5 from J, leaving 17 bases between them. The CDR3 totals 15 residues. Per germline, CDR1 SGDLS and CDR2 YYNGEE.

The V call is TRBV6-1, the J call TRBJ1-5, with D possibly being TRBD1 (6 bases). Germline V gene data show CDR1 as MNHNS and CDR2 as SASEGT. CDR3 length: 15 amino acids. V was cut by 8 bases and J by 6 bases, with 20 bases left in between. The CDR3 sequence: CASGIGGLVGQPQHF. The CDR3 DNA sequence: TGTGCCAGCGGTATAGGGGGGTTGGTGGGTCAGCCCCAGCATTTT.

CDR3 DNA sequence: TGTGCCAGCAGTGACCGGGACAGGTTTTTCCACAATGAGCAGTTCTTC. Protein sequence: CASSDRDRFFHNEQFF. This chain joins TRBV5-4 and TRBJ2-1; 8 bases map to TRBD1. The germline V gene has CDR1 SGHNT and CDR2 YYREEE (reference sequence). The V and J ends lost 5 bases and 5 bases, in that order; junction bases with no gene match: 12. This CDR3 spans 16 amino acids.

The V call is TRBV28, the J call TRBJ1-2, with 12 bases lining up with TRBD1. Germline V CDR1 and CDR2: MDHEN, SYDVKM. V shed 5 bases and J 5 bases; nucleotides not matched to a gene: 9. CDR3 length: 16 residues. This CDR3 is CASSAQGQGALYGYTF. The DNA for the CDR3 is TGTGCCAGCAGTGCACAGGGACAGGGGGCTCTTTATGGCTACACCTTC.

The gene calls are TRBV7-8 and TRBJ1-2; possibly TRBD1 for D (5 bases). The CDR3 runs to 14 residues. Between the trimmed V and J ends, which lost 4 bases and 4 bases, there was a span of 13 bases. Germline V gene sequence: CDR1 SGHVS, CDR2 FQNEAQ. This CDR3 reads CASSSGAGFYGYTF. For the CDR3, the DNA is TGTGCCAGCAGCTCCGGTGCAGGGTTCTATGGCTACACCTTC.

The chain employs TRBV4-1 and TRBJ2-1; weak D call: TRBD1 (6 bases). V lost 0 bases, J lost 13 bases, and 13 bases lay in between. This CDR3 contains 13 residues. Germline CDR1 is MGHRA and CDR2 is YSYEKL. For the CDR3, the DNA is TGCGCCAGCAGCCAAGACCGGACAGAAGAACAGTTCTTC. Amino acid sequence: CASSQDRTEEQFF.

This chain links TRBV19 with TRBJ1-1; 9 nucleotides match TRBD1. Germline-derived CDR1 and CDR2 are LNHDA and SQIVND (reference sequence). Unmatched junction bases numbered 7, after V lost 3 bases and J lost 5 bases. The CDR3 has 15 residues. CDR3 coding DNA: TGTGCCAGTAGTATCACAGGGGGCTTGAGTACTGAAGCTTTCTTT. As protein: CASSITGGLSTEAFF.

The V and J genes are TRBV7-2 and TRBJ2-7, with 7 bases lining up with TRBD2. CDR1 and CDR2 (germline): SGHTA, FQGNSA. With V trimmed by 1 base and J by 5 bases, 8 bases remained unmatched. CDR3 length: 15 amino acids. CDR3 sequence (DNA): TGTGCCAGCAGCTTAGTCGGGGGGAGCGGCGACGAGCAGTACTTC. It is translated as CASSLVGGSGDEQYF.

CDR3 residues: CASSSAWGKRAEAFF. The CDR3 coding sequence is TGTGCCAGCAGCTCCGCTTGGGGGAAAAGGGCTGAAGCTTTCTTT. This sequence joins TRBV21-1 and TRBJ1-1. TRBV21-1 counts as a pseudogene. The CDR3 has 15 amino acids.

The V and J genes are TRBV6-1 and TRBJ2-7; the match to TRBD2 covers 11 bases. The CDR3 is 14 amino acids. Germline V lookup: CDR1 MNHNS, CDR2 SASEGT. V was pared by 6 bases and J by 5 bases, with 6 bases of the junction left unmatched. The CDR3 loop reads CASSIAGGTNEQYF. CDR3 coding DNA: TGTGCCAGCAGCATAGCGGGAGGGACCAACGAGCAGTACTTC.

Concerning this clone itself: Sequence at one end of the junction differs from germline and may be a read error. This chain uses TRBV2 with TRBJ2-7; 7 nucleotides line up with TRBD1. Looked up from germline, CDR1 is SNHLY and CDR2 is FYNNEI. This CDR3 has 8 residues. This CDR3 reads CASTDRDF. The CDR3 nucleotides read TGTGCCAGCACAGACAGGGACTTC.

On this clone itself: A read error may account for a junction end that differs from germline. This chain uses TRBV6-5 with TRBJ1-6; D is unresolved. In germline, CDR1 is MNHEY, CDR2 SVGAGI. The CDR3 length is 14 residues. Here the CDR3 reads CASSPLEYISPLHF. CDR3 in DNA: TGTGCCAGCAGCCCCCTGGAGTATATTTCACCCCTCCACTTT.

Here the CDR3 DNA reads TGTGCCAGTACATCACCCGGAAACACCATATATTTT. Protein product: CASTSPGNTIYF. The V gene is TRBV19, the J gene TRBJ1-3; D is ambiguous. Germline-derived CDR1 and CDR2 are LNHDA and SQIVND (reference sequence). CDR3 length: 12 amino acids. V lost 7 bases to trimming and J lost 4 bases, with 8 bases between them.

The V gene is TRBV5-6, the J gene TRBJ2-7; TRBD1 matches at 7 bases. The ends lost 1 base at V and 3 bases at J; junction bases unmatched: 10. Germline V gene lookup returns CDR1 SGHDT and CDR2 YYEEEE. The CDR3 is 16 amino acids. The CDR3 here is CASSLLEGALVYEQYF. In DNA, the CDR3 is TGTGCCAGCAGCTTGCTAGAGGGGGCATTGGTCTACGAGCAGTACTTC.

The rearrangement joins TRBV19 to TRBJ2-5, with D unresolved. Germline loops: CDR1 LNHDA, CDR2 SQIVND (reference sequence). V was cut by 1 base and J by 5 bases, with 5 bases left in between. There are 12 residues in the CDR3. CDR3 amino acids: CASSIAGETQYF. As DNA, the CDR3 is TGTGCCAGTAGTATAGCGGGCGAGACCCAGTACTTC.

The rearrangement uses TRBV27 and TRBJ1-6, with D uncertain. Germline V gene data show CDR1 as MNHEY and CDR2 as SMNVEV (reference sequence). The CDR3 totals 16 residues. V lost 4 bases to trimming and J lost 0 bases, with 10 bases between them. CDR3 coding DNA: TGTGCCAGCAGTTCCAGCGAAAGCTCCTATAATTCACCCCTCCACTTT. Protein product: CASSSSESSYNSPLHF.

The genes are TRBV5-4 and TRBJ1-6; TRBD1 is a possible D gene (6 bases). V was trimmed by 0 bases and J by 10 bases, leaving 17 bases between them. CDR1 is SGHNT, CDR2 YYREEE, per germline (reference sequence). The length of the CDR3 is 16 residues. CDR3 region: CASSLVVGGLGSPLHF. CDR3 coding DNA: TGTGCCAGCAGCTTGGTAGTAGGGGGTCTTGGCTCACCCCTCCACTTT. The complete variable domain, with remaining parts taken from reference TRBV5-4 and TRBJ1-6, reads ETGVTQSPTHLIKTRGQQVTLRCSSQSGHNTVSWYQQALGQGPQFIFQYYREEENGRGNFPPRFSGLQFPNYSSELNVNALELDDSALYLCASSLVVGGLGSPLHFGNGTRLTVT.

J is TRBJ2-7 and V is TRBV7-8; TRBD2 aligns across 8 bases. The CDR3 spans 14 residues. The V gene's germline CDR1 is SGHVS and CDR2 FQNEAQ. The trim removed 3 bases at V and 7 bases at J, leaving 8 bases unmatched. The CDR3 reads CASSFGLAPWEQYF. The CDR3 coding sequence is TGTGCCAGCAGCTTCGGACTAGCCCCGTGGGAGCAGTACTTC. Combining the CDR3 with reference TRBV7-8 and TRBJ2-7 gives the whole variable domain GAGVSQSPRYKVAKRGQDVALRCDPISGHVSLFWYQQALGQGPEFLTYFQNEAQLDKSGLPSDRFFAERPEGSVSTLKIQRTQQEDSAVYLCASSFGLAPWEQYFGPGTRLTVT.

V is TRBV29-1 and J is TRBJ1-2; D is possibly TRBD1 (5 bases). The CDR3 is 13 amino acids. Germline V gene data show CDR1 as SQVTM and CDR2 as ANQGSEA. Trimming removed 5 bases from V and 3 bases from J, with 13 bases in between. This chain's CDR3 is CSVRGMEDYGYTF. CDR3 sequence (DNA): TGCAGCGTTCGGGGGATGGAGGACTATGGCTACACCTTC.

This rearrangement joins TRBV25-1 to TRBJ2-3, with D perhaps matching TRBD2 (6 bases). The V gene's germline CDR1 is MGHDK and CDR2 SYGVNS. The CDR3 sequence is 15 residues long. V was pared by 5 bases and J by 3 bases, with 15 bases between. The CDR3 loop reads CASSNWPRETDTQYF. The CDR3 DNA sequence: TGTGCCAGCAGTAACTGGCCCCGGGAGACAGATACGCAGTATTTT. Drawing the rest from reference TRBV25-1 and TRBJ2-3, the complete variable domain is EADIYQTPRYLVIGTGKKITLECSQTMGHDKMYWYQQDPGMELHLIHYSYGVNSTEKGDLSSESTVSRIRTEHFPLTLESARPSHTSQYLCASSNWPRETDTQYFGPGTRLTVL.

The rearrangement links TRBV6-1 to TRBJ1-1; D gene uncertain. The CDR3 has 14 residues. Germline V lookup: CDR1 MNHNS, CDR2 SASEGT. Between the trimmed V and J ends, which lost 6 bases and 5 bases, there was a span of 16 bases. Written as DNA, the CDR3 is TGTGCCAGCAGGTTATATCCAGGTCCTACTGAAGCTTTCTTT. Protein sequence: CASRLYPGPTEAFF.

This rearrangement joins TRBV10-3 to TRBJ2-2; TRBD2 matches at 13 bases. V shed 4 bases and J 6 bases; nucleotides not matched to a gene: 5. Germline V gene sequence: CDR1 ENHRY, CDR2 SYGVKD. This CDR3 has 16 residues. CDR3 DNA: TGTGCCATCAGTGGGACTAGCGGGAGAGGGGCCGGGGAGCTGTTTTTT. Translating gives CAISGTSGRGAGELFF.

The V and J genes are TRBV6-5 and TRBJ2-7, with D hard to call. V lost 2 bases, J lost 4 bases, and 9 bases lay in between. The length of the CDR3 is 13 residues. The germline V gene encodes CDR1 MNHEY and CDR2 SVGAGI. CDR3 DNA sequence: TGTGCCAGCAGTTACAATGGCCGATACGAGCAGTACTTC. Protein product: CASSYNGRYEQYF.

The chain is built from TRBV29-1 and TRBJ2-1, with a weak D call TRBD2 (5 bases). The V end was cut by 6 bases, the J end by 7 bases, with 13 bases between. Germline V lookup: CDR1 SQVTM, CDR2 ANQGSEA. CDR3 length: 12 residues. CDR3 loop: CSVEPPGNEQFF. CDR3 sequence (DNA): TGCAGCGTGGAACCCCCGGGGAATGAGCAGTTCTTC.

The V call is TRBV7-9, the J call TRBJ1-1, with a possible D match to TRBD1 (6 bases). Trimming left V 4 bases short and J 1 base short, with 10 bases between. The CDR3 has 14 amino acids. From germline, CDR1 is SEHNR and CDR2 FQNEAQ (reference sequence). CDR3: CASSSQGRNTEAFF. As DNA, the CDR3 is TGTGCCAGCAGCTCACAGGGCCGGAACACTGAAGCTTTCTTT.

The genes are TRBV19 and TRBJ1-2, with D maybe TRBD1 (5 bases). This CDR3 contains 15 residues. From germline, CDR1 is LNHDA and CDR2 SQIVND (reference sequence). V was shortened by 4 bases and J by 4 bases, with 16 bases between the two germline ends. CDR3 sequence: CASSTRHGTSYGYTF. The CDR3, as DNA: TGTGCCAGTAGTACACGCCATGGGACCTCCTATGGCTACACCTTC.

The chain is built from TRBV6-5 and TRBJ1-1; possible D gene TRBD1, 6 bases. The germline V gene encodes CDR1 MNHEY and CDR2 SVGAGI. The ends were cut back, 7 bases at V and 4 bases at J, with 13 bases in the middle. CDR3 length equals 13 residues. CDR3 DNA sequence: TGTGCCAGCATCAAAGGACAGAGCACTGAAGCTTTCTTT. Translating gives CASIKGQSTEAFF.

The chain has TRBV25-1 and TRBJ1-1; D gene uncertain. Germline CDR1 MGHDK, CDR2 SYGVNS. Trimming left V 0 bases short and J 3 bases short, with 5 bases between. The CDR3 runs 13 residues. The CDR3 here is CASSEYFDTEAFF. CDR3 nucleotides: TGTGCCAGCAGTGAATATTTCGACACTGAAGCTTTCTTT.

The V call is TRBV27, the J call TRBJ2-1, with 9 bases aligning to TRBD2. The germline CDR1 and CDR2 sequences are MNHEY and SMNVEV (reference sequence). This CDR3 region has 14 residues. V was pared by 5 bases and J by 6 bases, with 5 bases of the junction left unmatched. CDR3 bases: TGTGCCAGCAGTCTGGGGACTAGCTTCAATGAGCAGTTCTTC. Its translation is CASSLGTSFNEQFF.

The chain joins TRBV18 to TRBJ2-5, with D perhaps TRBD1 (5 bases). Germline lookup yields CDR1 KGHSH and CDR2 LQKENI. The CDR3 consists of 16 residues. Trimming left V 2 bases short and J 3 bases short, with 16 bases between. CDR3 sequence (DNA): TGTGCCAGCTCACCATTCGAAGGGGCAAGTAAAGAGACCCAGTACTTC. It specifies CASSPFEGASKETQYF.

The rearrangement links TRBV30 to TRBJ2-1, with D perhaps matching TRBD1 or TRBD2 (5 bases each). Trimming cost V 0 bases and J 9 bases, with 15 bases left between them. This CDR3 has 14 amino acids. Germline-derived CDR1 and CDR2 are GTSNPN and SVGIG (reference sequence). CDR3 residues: CAWSVGYGGVEQFF. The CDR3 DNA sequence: TGTGCCTGGAGTGTAGGTTATGGGGGAGTTGAGCAGTTCTTC.